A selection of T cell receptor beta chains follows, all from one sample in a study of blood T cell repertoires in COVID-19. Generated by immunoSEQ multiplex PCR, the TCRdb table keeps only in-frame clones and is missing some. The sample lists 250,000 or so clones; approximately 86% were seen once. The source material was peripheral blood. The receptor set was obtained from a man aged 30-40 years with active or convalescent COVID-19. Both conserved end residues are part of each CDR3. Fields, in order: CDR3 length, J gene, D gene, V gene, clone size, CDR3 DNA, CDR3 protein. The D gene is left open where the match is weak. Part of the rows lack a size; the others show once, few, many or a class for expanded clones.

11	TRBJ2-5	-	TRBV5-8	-	TGTGCCAGCAGCCCGCGGGGGACCCAGTACTTC	CASSPRGTQYF
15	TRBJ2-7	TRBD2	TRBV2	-	TGTGCCAGCAGCCTTACTAGCGGGGGGGCGGACGAGCAGTACTTC	CASSLTSGGADEQYF
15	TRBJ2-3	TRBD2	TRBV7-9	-	TGTGCCAGCAGCTTCGGAGCGGGGGGGGCAGATACGCAGTATTTT	CASSFGAGGADTQYF
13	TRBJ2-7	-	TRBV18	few	TGTGCCAGCTCACGGGAGACACTCTACGAGCAGTACTTC	CASSRETLYEQYF
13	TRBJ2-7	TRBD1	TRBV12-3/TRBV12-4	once	TGTGCCAGCAGCTCGGGACAGTCCTACGAGCAGTACTTC	CASSSGQSYEQYF
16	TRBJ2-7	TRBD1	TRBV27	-	TGTGCCAGCAGTCCCATTGGACAGGGAGACTCCTACGAGCAGTACTTC	CASSPIGQGDSYEQYF
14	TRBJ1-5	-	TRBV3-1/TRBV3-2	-	TGTGCCAGCAGGGACAGAGGTAGCAATCAGCCCCAGCATTTT	CASRDRGSNQPQHF
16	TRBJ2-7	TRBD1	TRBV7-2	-	TGTGCCAGCAGCTTGACAGGGTACTCGAGCTCCTACGAGCAGTACTTC	CASSLTGYSSSYEQYF
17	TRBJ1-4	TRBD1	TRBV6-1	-	TGTGCCAGCAGTGAATCGTGGACCGGGACAGGGTTCGAAAAACTGTTTTTT	CASSESWTGTGFEKLFF
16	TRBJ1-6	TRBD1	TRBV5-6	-	TGTGCCAGCAGCTACTCCCAGACAGGGAGGTATTCACCCCTCCACTTT	CASSYSQTGRYSPLHF
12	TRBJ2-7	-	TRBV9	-	TGTGCCAGCGGATCTTTGGGAGACGAGCAGTACTTC	CASGSLGDEQYF
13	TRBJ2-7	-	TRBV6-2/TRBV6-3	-	TGTGCCAGCAGTTACTCCATAGAGGGAGAGCAGTACTTC	CASSYSIEGEQYF
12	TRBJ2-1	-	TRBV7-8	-	TGTGCCAGCAGCTTCACTGCAGGTGAGCAGTTCTTC	CASSFTAGEQFF
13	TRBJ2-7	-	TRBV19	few	TGTGCCAGTAGACCAGCGGTTTCCTACGAGCAGTACTTC	CASRPAVSYEQYF
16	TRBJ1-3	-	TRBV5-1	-	TGCGCCAGCAGCTCCGCCTCTCCAGGCTCTGGAAACACCATATATTTT	CASSSASPGSGNTIYF
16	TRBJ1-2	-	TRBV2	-	TGTGCCAGCAGTGAATACAGGAGCCCCTGGGACTATGGCTACACCTTC	CASSEYRSPWDYGYTF
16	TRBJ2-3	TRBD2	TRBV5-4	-	TGTGCCAGCAGGCAAAACACAGGGACTAGGACAGATACGCAGTATTTT	CASRQNTGTRTDTQYF
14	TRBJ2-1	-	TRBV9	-	TGTGCCAGCAGCTTGAGGTTAGTCCCCAATGAGCAGTTCTTC	CASSLRLVPNEQFF
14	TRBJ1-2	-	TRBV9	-	TGTGCCAGCAGTCGAAGCGGGACTGCGTTTGGCTACACCTTC	CASSRSGTAFGYTF
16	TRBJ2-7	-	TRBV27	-	TGTGCCAGCAGACTAACTCCCGGGGGGCCTACGTTAGAGCAGTACTTC	CASRLTPGGPTLEQYF
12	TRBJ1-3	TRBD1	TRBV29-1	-	TGCAGCGTGACAGGGACGGGAAACACCATATATTTT	CSVTGTGNTIYF
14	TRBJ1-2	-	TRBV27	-	TGTGCCAGCAGTTTAGCTGGGTATAGCGGTGGCTACACCTTC	CASSLAGYSGGYTF
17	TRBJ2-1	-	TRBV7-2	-	TGTGCCAGCAGCTTTCCGTTGTCAGCGTCGTCCTACAATGAGCAGTTCTTC	CASSFPLSASSYNEQFF
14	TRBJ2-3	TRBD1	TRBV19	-	TGTGCCAGTAAGGACAGGGCTAGCACAGATACGCAGTATTTT	CASKDRASTDTQYF
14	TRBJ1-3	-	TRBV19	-	TGTGCCAGTCGCAAGTACCGGGAGGCAGGCACCATATATTTT	CASRKYREAGTIYF
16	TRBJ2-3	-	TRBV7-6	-	TGTGCCAGCAGCCTACCCGGGGGGCCTAAACGGGATACGCAGTATTTT	CASSLPGGPKRDTQYF